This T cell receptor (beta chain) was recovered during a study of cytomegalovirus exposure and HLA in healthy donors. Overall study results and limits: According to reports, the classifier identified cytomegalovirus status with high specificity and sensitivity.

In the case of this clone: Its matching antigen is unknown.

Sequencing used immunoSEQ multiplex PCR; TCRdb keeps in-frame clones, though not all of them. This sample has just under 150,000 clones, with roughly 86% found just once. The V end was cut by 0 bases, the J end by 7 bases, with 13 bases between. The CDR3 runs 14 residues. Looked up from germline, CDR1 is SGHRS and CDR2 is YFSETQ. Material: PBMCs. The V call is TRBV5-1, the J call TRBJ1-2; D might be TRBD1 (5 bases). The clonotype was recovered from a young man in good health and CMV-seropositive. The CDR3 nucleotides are TGCGCCAGCAGCTTGGCCCCCAGGGAAAGTGGCTACACCTTC. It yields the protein CASSLAPRESGYTF. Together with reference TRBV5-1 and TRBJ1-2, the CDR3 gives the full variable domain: KAGVTQTPRYLIKTRGQQVTLSCSPISGHRSVSWYQQTPGQGLQFLFEYFSETQRNKGNFPGRFSGRQFSNSRSEMNVSTLELGDSALYLCASSLAPRESGYTFGSGTRLTVV.